This TCR beta chain was identified during a study of cytomegalovirus exposure and HLA in healthy donors. Broader study findings: A classifier reportedly called cytomegalovirus status with high sensitivity and specificity.

Method: immunoSEQ multiplex PCR; TCRdb's copy keeps in-frame clones and lacks some. Of fewer than 350,000 clones listed, roughly 88% are singletons. This clone was counted once. Its antigen is unidentified. V gave up 11 bases and J gave up 10 bases; unmatched junction bases: 8. The germline gives CDR1 SGHAT, CDR2 FQNNGV. The CDR3 is 13 residues long. Sequenced: PBMCs. V is TRBV11-2 and J is TRBJ2-1; 13 bases match TRBD2. This TCR came from a woman aged 18-29 years in good health and CMV-seronegative. In DNA form, the CDR3 reads TGTGCCGGTACTAGCGGGAGGGCCGGGGAGCAGTTCTTC. As protein: CAGTSGRAGEQFF.